This T cell receptor beta chain was obtained from a study of T cell repertoires in cytomegalovirus infection. General study results and limits: Carriers of CMV and the relevant HLA type were discriminated by public TCR beta frequency.

Deletions cut 2 bases from V and 3 bases from J, with 10 bases between. Germline V gene lookup returns CDR1 SEHNR and CDR2 FQNEAQ (reference sequence). This CDR3 region has 15 residues. This clonotype was seen once. Its cognate antigen is unknown. TCRdb analysed the reads with MiXCR anew, one entry per CDR3 protein. There are roughly 920,000 distinct CDR3 sequences in the sample; around 30% occur only once, and around 15% lies in the top ten. The chain has TRBV7-9 and TRBJ2-2; D gene uncertain. The sample in question was cultured CD8+ T cells from PBMCs, obtained from culture after CMV antigen stimulation. The clonotype was recovered from a human donor in good health (CMV status not recorded). Some clones in this sample may be carry-over from other donors' samples. The CDR3 here is CASSLRSQYTGELFF. The DNA of the CDR3 is TGTGCCAGCAGCTTAAGAAGTCAATACACCGGGGAGCTGTTTTTT. Variable domain in full (rest from reference TRBV7-9 and TRBJ2-2): DTGVSQNPRHKITKRGQNVTFRCDPISEHNRLYWYRQTLGQGPEFLTYFQNEAQLEKSRLLSDRFSAERPKGSFSTLEIQRTEQGDSAMYLCASSLRSQYTGELFFGEGSRLTVL.